This T cell receptor (beta chain) was obtained from a study of blood T cell repertoires in COVID-19. Across the whole study: From the United States, Italy and Spain came samples of acute and convalescent COVID-19. PBMCs, B-cell-depleted T cells, or T cells were the source of the cDNA or gDNA that made up the material.

This clone was seen a handful of times. The study drew participants aged about 18 to 95 years from 24 US areas. All recovered Cohort 3 donors got two negative PCRs, got clearance, or saw symptom resolution. Some clones are missing from TCRdb's copy, which holds only in-frame ones; the method was immunoSEQ multiplex PCR. The table records under 450,000 clones, around 83% of them present only once. Germline CDR1 reads SGHDN; CDR2 reads FVKESK. With 0 bases removed from V and 3 bases from J, the gap between germline ends came to 8 bases. The CDR3 is made up of 14 amino acids. The sequenced sample was PBMCs or T cells enriched from blood (not recorded which). The J gene is TRBJ1-1, the V gene TRBV14; D remains ambiguous. The TCR comes from a woman aged 45-65 years who had recovered from COVID-19. The CDR3 bases are TGTGCCAGCAGCCAAGACTACGGGGACACTGAAGCTTTCTTT. Translated: CASSQDYGDTEAFF.